The clone carrying this T cell receptor (beta chain) was found a few times. Its matching antigen is unknown. The time point is: sample taken at primary tumor resection. No cells were sorted before sequencing. The whole RNA sequenced was extracted from tumor, nontumor lung or frozen PBMC. This sample is part of a study of spatial heterogeneity in lung cancer. On the study more broadly: The average count in raw reads for each unique TCR and UMI combination exceeded nine appearances. Findings and limits, study-wide: Ubiquitous expanded TCR counts tracked ubiquitous nonsynonymous mutations, and regional counts tracked regional ones. Beta chains had around 12% coverage of tumor T cells, and alpha chains had about 7%. Mutation tallies in tumors tracked expanded intratumoral alpha and beta TCR counts.

Via MiXCR, TCRdb re-called the 5' RACE reads, giving one row per CDR3 protein. Of fewer than 20,000 distinct CDR3 sequences in the sample, around 7% were seen once. The sequence came from a female donor with early-stage non-small cell lung cancer. Sequences were derived from lung tumor tissue, sampled at surgery.

As DNA, the CDR3 is TGTGCCAGCAGTTACCCCGGCTCCTACAATGAGCAGTTCTTC. Translated, it gives CASSYPGSYNEQFF. The rearrangement links TRBV6-6 to TRBJ2-1, with D hard to call. The germline gives CDR1 MNHNY, CDR2 SVGAGI (reference sequence). Trimming removed 2 bases from V and 0 bases from J, with 5 bases in between. The CDR3 runs to 14 residues.